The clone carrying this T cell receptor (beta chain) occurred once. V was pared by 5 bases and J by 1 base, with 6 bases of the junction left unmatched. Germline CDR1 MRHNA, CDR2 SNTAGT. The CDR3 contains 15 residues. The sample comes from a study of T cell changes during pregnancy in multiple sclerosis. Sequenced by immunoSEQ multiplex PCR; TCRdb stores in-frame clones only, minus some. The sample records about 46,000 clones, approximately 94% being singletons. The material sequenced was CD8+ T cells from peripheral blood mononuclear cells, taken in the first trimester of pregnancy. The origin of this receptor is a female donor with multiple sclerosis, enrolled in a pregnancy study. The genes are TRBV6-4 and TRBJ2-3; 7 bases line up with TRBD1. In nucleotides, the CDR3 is TGTGCCAGCAGTTGGACAGGAGAAGGCACAGATACGCAGTATTTT. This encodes CASSWTGEGTDTQYF.